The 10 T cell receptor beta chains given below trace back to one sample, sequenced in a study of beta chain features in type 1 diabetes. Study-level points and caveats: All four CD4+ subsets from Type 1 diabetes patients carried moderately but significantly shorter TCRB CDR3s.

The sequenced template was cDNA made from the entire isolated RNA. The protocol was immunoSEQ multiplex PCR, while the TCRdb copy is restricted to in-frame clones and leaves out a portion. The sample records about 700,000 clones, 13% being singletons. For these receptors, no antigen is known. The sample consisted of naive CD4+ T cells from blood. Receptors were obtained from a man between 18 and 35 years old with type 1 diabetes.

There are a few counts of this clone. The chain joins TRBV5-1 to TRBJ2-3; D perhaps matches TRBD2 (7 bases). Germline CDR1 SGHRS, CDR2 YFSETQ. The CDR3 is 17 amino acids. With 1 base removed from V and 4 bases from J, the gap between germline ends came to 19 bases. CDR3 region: CASSLRGSGGGADTQYF. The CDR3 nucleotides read TGCGCCAGCAGCTTGAGAGGGTCGGGCGGGGGCGCAGATACGCAGTATTTT. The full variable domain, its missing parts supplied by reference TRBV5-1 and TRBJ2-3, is KAGVTQTPRYLIKTRGQQVTLSCSPISGHRSVSWYQQTPGQGLQFLFEYFSETQRNKGNFPGRFSGRQFSNSRSEMNVSTLELGDSALYLCASSLRGSGGGADTQYFGPGTRLTVL.

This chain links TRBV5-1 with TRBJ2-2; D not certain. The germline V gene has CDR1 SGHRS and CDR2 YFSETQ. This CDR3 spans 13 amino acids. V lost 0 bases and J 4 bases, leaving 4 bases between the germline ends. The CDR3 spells CASSLESTGELFF. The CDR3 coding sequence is TGCGCCAGCAGCTTGGAGAGCACCGGGGAGCTGTTTTTT.

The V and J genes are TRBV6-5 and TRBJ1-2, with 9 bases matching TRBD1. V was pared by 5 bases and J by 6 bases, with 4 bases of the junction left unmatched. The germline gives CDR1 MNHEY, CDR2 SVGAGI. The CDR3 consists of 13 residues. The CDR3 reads CASSRTGEHGYTF. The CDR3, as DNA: TGTGCCAGCAGTCGGACAGGGGAACATGGCTACACCTTC.

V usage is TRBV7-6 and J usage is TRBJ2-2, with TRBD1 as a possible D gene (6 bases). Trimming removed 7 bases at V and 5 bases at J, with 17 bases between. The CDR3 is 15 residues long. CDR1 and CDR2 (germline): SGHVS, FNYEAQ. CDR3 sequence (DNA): TGTGCCAGCACCACAGGGCCCCCGGGAACCGGGGAGCTGTTTTTT. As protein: CASTTGPPGTGELFF.

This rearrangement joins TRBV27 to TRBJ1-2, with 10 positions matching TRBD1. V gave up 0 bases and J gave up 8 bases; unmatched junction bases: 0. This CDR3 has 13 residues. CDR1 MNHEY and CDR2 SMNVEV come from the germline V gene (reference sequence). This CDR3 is CASSLSTGGGYTF. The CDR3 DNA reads TGTGCCAGCAGTTTATCGACAGGGGGCGGCTACACCTTC.

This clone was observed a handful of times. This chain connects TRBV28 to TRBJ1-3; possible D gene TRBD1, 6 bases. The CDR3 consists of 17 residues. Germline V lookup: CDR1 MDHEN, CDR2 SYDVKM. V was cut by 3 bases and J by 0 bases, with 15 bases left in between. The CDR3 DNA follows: TGTGCCAGCAGTTTGGCCGCCTGGACAGTCTCTGGAAACACCATATATTTT. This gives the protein CASSLAAWTVSGNTIYF.

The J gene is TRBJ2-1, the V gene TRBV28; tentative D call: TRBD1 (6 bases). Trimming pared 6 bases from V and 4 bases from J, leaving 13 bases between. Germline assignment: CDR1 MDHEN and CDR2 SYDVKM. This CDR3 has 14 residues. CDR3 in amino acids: CASRPGVLYNEQFF. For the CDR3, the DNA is TGTGCCAGCAGACCAGGGGTTCTATACAATGAGCAGTTCTTC. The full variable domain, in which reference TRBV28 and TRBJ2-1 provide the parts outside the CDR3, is DVKVTQSSRYLVKRTGEKVFLECVQDMDHENMFWYRQDPGLGLRLIYFSYDVKMKEKGDIPEGYSVSREKKERFSLILESASTNQTSMYLCASRPGVLYNEQFFGPGTRLTVL.

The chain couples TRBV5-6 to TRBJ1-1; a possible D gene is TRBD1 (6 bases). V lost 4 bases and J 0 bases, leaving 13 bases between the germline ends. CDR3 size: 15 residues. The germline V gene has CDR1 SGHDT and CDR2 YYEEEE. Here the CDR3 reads CASSQQGNLNTEAFF. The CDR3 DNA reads TGTGCCAGCAGCCAACAGGGCAACTTGAACACTGAAGCTTTCTTT. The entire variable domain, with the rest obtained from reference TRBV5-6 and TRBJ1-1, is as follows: DAGVTQSPTHLIKTRGQQVTLRCSPKSGHDTVSWYQQALGQGPQFIFQYYEEEERQRGNFPDRFSGHQFPNYSSELNVNALLLGDSALYLCASSQQGNLNTEAFFGQGTRLTVV.

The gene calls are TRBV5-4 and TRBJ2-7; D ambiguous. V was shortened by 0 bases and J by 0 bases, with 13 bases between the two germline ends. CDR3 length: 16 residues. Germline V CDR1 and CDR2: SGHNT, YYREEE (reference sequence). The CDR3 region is CASSLAPDHSSYEQYF. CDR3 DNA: TGTGCCAGCAGCTTGGCCCCCGATCACAGCTCCTACGAGCAGTACTTC.

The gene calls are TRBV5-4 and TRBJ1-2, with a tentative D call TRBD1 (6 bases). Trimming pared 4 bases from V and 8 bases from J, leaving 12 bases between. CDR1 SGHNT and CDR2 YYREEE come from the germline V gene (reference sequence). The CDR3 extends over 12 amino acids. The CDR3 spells CASSLNTGGYTF. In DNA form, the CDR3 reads TGTGCCAGCAGCCTCAATACAGGGGGCTACACCTTC.